The entry below gives a single T cell receptor beta chain sequence along with its context. Its antigen is still unknown. The entry originates in a study of blood T cells in healthy people across ages. Study-level information: Template switching caught about one barcoded beta molecule for each two T cells. General study points: Estimates of diversity drawn from one million T cells were considered underestimates. Strong correlation was found linking TCR beta diversity to naive T cell percentage.

Then a second PCR, running roughly 6 to 11 cycles, was carried out with a sample-barcoded 5' primer and a J-beta primer mix. TCRdb reprocessed the 5' RACE reads via MiXCR and lists one record per CDR3 protein. The data contain 600,000 to 850,000 distinct CDR3 sequences, about 25% of them singletons. Germline lookup yields CDR1 LGHNA and CDR2 YSLEER. The CDR3 contains 14 residues. V lost 4 bases, J lost 3 bases, and 4 bases stayed unmatched. This sample was also put to use in a study of T cells of mothers and their children. From that second work: Compared with unrelated pairs, related mother-child pairs had slightly higher, non-significant overlap.

The J gene is TRBJ2-3, the V gene TRBV4-3; 7 bases map to TRBD2. The sequence was obtained from a boy between 5 and 17 years old in good health. The source material was blood. The CDR3 loop is CASSRRGLTDTQYF. The CDR3 region has the DNA TGCGCCAGCAGCCGGCGGGGGTTGACAGATACGCAGTATTTT.